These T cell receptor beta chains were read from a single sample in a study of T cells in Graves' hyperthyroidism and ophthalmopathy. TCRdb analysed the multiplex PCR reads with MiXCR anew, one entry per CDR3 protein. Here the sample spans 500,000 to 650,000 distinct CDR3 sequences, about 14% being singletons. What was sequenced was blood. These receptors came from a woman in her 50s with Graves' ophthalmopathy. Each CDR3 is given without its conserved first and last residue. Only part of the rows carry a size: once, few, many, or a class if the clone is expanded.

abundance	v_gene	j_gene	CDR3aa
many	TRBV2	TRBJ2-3	ASSGRTGNPADTQY
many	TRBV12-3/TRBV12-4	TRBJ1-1	ASSHTNRGTEAF
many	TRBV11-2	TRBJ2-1	ASSPRAHEQF
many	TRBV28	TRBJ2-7	ASSFGGGNYEQY
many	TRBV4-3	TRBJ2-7	ASSQVSADLEQY
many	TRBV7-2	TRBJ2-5	ASSSTLLAGGGETQY
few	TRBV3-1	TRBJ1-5	ASAQMSAGYNQPRH
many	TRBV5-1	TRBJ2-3	ASSLGPQLAGASDTQY
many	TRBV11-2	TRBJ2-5	ASSSVAGGLRETQY
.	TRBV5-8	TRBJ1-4	ASSFQGGGSEKLF
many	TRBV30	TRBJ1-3	AWSWVTGNTIY
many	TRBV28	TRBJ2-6	ASSPPGTLSSGANVLT
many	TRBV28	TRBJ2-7	ASNERADTYEQY
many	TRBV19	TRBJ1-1	ASSIRRGTEAF
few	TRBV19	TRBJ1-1	ASISSSQGNTEAF
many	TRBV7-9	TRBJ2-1	ASSRLRAGRDEQF
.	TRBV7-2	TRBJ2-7	ASSFGGSADEQY
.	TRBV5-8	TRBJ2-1	ASSLDSSVTSREEKF
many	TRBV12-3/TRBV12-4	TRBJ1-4	ASSLGTGGGEKLF
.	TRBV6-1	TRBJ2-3	ASSVRGPDTQY
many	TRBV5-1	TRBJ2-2	ASSLGALAGDTGELF
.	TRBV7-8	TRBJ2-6	ASSLRAGGPSGANVLT
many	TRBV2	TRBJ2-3	ASRLTDTQY
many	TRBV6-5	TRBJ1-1	ASSYEQGGTEAF
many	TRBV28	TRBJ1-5	ASSFGGWGQPQH
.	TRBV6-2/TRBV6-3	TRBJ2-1	ASSGIQGKEIEQF
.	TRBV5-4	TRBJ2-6	ASSQTIAGGLAGANVLT
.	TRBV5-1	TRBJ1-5	ASSLEGVGDQPQH
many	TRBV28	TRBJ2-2	ASSLSSGRPVTGELF
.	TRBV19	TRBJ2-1	ASSSGTSDLNEQF
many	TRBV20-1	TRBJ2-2	SASMQPHRGELF
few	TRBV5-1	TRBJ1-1	ASSLGRQNTEAF
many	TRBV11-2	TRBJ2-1	ASSLFQGGLAAGNEQF
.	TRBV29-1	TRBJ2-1	SVETSGRSYNEQF
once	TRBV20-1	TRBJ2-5	SATGGNQY
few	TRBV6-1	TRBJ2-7	ASRLPTGNSYEQY
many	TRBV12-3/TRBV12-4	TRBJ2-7	ASSLEVGGLAGHEQY
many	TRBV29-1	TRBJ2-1	STQRQGGSYNEQF
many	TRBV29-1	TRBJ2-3	SVASGVSTDTQY
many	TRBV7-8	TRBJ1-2	ASSLSGGTAHYGYT
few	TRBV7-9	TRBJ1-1	ASSVGQSSTEAF
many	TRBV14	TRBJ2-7	ASSHRTSYRRGEQY
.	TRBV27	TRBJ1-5	ASGGGPGNQPQH
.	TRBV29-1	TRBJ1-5	SVLDTGQPQH
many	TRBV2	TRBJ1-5	ASSVFGFNQPQH